This is a list of T cell receptor beta chains from one sample in a study of shared T cell receptors in the human thymus. Method: immunoSEQ multiplex PCR; TCRdb's copy keeps in-frame clones and lacks some. The sample contains 700,000 or so clones, approximately 85% of which appear only once. These same records also appear under a second study, on human thymus T cells.

The source material was thymocytes. The source of these receptors is a girl under three years old with a congenital heart defect. The CDR3 runs from the conserved cysteine through the conserved F or W. D genes are given only for firm matches. Only some rows state a clone size, as once, few, many or a class for expanded clones.

size: -
V: TRBV7-2
length: 17
J: TRBJ1-3
D: -
CDR3: CASSPRGKGEGGNTIYF
DNA: TGTGCCAGCAGCCCCCGGGGTAAGGGGGAGGGAGGAAACACCATATATTTT

size: -
V: TRBV29-1
length: 14
J: TRBJ1-2
D: -
CDR3: CSVSPQDTSYGYTF
DNA: TGCAGCGTTTCTCCACAGGACACATCTTATGGCTACACCTTC

size: once
V: TRBV5-4
length: 14
J: TRBJ2-1
D: TRBD2
CDR3: CAAGGRVAYNEQFF
DNA: TGTGCGGCTGGGGGGAGGGTTGCCTACAATGAGCAGTTCTTC

size: -
V: TRBV28
length: 14
J: TRBJ2-7
D: -
CDR3: CASAPRRGLWEQYF
DNA: TGTGCCAGCGCTCCCAGGAGGGGTCTTTGGGAGCAGTACTTC

size: -
V: TRBV14
length: 14
J: TRBJ2-7
D: TRBD1
CDR3: CASSRRQGRYEQYF
DNA: TGTGCCAGCAGCCGTCGACAGGGCCGCTACGAGCAGTACTTC

size: -
V: TRBV7-6
length: 15
J: TRBJ1-1
D: TRBD1
CDR3: CASSLEGTENTEAFF
DNA: TGTGCCAGCAGCTTAGAAGGGACAGAGAACACTGAAGCTTTCTTT

size: -
V: TRBV28
length: 14
J: TRBJ1-5
D: -
CDR3: CASSLFGVGQPQHF
DNA: TGTGCCAGCAGTTTGTTCGGTGTCGGGCAGCCCCAGCATTTT

size: few
V: TRBV5-6
length: 13
J: TRBJ2-7
D: TRBD2
CDR3: CASSFTSGGHVSF
DNA: TGTGCCAGCAGCTTTACTAGCGGGGGGCACGTCTCCTTC

size: -
V: TRBV19
length: 16
J: TRBJ2-5
D: TRBD1
CDR3: CASSRQGRSRKKTQYF
DNA: TGTGCCAGTAGTAGACAGGGGAGGTCGAGGAAAAAGACCCAGTACTTC

size: -
V: TRBV5-1
length: 16
J: TRBJ2-7
D: TRBD2
CDR3: CASSLETSGDPYEQYF
DNA: TGCGCCAGCAGCTTGGAGACTAGCGGGGACCCCTACGAGCAGTACTTC

size: -
V: TRBV4-3
length: 19
J: TRBJ2-3
D: TRBD2
CDR3: CASSQGGLAGGRSRNTQYF
DNA: TGCGCCAGCAGCCAAGGGGGACTAGCGGGGGGGCGGAGTAGGAATACGCAGTATTTT

size: -
V: TRBV10-3
length: 18
J: TRBJ1-1
D: -
CDR3: CAISALRGGSILNTEAFF
DNA: TGTGCCATCAGTGCCCTCCGGGGGGGCAGTATACTTAACACTGAAGCTTTCTTT

size: -
V: TRBV27
length: 17
J: TRBJ2-1
D: -
CDR3: CASSLSSGRAVYNEQFF
DNA: TGTGCCAGCAGTTTATCGAGCGGGCGGGCAGTCTACAATGAGCAGTTCTTC

size: -
V: TRBV5-1
length: 16
J: TRBJ1-1
D: -
CDR3: CASSLAFGHMNTEAFF
DNA: TGCGCCAGCAGCTTGGCGTTTGGACACATGAACACTGAAGCTTTCTTT

size: -
V: TRBV1
length: 24
J: TRBJ2-3
D: -
CDR3: CTSSQRPHTVSAGCGVVRTDTQYF
DNA: TGCACCAGCAGCCAAAGGCCCCACACGGTTAGCGCGGGCTGCGGAGTGGTCCGGACAGATACGCAGTATTTT

size: -
V: TRBV10-2
length: 15
J: TRBJ1-1
D: TRBD1
CDR3: CASSSGQGGCTEAFF
DNA: TGCGCCAGCAGTTCAGGACAGGGGGGGTGCACTGAAGCTTTCTTT

size: -
V: TRBV4-1
length: 16
J: TRBJ1-2
D: -
CDR3: CASSQDGDSRTYGYTF
DNA: TGCGCCAGCAGCCAAGATGGAGACTCTAGAACATATGGCTACACCTTC

size: -
V: TRBV6-5
length: 15
J: TRBJ2-7
D: TRBD2
CDR3: CASSAGLVSLGEQYF
DNA: TGTGCCAGCAGTGCGGGACTAGTCTCTCTGGGCGAGCAGTACTTC

size: -
V: TRBV7-2
length: 17
J: TRBJ1-5
D: TRBD1
CDR3: CASSERGDRGVGQPQHF
DNA: TGTGCCAGCAGCGAAAGGGGGGACAGGGGTGTTGGTCAGCCCCAGCATTTT

size: once
V: TRBV9
length: 14
J: TRBJ2-7
D: -
CDR3: CASSPYDTRYEQYF
DNA: TGTGCCAGCAGCCCTTACGACACGCGCTACGAGCAGTACTTC

size: -
V: TRBV7-7
length: 17
J: TRBJ2-2
D: TRBD2
CDR3: CASSPQREGTNTGELFF
DNA: TGTGCCAGCAGCCCACAGAGGGAGGGGACGAACACCGGGGAGCTGTTTTTT

size: -
V: TRBV18
length: 16
J: TRBJ1-5
D: -
CDR3: CASSPDQTGPNQPQHF
DNA: TGTGCCAGCTCACCCGACCAGACAGGCCCAAATCAGCCCCAGCATTTT

size: -
V: TRBV5-1
length: 16
J: TRBJ2-3
D: TRBD2
CDR3: CASSFGSGGSTDTQYF
DNA: TGCGCCAGCAGCTTCGGCAGCGGGGGGTCCACAGATACGCAGTATTTT

size: -
V: TRBV5-1
length: 17
J: TRBJ2-7
D: -
CDR3: CASSLEPRTANNYEQYF
DNA: TGCGCCAGCAGCTTGGAACCCCGGACAGCTAATAATTACGAGCAGTACTTC

size: -
V: TRBV5-6
length: 17
J: TRBJ1-2
D: TRBD1
CDR3: CASSFQLVRTGGNGYTF
DNA: TGTGCCAGCAGCTTCCAATTAGTTCGGACAGGGGGGAATGGCTACACCTTC

size: -
V: TRBV5-4
length: 13
J: TRBJ1-1
D: -
CDR3: CASSAPRFPEAFF
DNA: TGTGCCAGCAGCGCCCCGAGGTTCCCTGAAGCTTTCTTT

size: -
V: TRBV4-3
length: 21
J: TRBJ2-2
D: -
CDR3: CASTLGYHGTRGRIDTGELFF
DNA: TGCGCCAGCACCTTAGGGTATCACGGCACAAGGGGCCGGATAGACACCGGGGAGCTGTTTTTT

size: -
V: TRBV9
length: 14
J: TRBJ1-2
D: -
CDR3: CASSVGLDYNGYTF
DNA: TGTGCCAGCAGCGTAGGGCTAGATTATAATGGCTACACCTTC

size: -
V: TRBV13
length: 18
J: TRBJ2-6
D: TRBD2
CDR3: CASSLAGRDHSGANVLTF
DNA: TGTGCCAGCAGCTTAGCAGGGAGGGATCACTCTGGGGCCAACGTCCTGACTTTC

size: -
V: TRBV5-1
length: 15
J: TRBJ2-7
D: TRBD1
CDR3: CASSLRYRGLYEQYF
DNA: TGCGCCAGCAGCCTACGATACAGGGGTCTTTACGAGCAGTACTTC

size: -
V: TRBV5-1
length: 17
J: TRBJ1-1
D: TRBD1
CDR3: CASSCDRAKKGNTEAFF
DNA: TGCGCCAGCAGCTGTGACAGGGCTAAGAAAGGGAACACTGAAGCTTTCTTT

size: -
V: TRBV29-1
length: 16
J: TRBJ2-7
D: -
CDR3: CSVERRNESLHYEQYF
DNA: TGCAGCGTTGAGCGCAGGAATGAGTCCCTTCACTACGAGCAGTACTTC

size: -
V: TRBV29-1
length: 16
J: TRBJ1-1
D: TRBD1
CDR3: CSVRNPGQHSDTEAFF
DNA: TGCAGCGTACGCAACCCGGGACAGCATTCGGACACTGAAGCTTTCTTT

size: -
V: TRBV4-1
length: 17
J: TRBJ1-5
D: -
CDR3: CASSLKESRRAPQPQHF
DNA: TGCGCCAGCAGCCTCAAGGAAAGTCGCAGGGCTCCACAGCCCCAGCATTTT

size: -
V: TRBV12-5
length: 15
J: TRBJ1-1
D: TRBD1
CDR3: CASGLVPGGAEEAFF
DNA: TGTGCTAGTGGTTTGGTCCCAGGGGGCGCGGAAGAAGCTTTCTTT